These 2 T cell receptor beta chains were sequenced from one sample in a study of T cells in tumors after PD-1 blockade. Profiling relied on immunoSEQ multiplex PCR, and the TCRdb table lists in-frame clones only, not all of them. The table includes around 45,000 clones, more than 75% detected once. Material: PBMCs, obtained before anti-PD-1 treatment. These receptors were taken from a human donor with basal cell carcinoma.

The chain employs TRBV4-2 and TRBJ2-6; 8 nucleotides agree with TRBD1. CDR3 length: 20 residues. Losses at the gene ends were 2 bases for V and 2 bases for J; bases not matched to a gene: 14. Germline V gene lookup returns CDR1 LGHNA and CDR2 YNFKEQ. This CDR3 is CASSQFPDRDRRTGANVLTF. For the CDR3, the DNA is TGTGCCAGCAGCCAATTTCCGGACAGGGACCGACGAACTGGGGCCAACGTCCTGACTTTC.

The V and J genes are TRBV30 and TRBJ2-4, with 8 bases aligning to TRBD1. The CDR3 sequence is 15 residues long. Germline CDR1 GTSNPN, CDR2 SVGIG (reference sequence). J gave up 4 bases and V 1 base, and 6 bases lay outside the gene matches. The CDR3 DNA sequence: TGTGCCTGGAGTGGAGGGGACAGGCTAAAAAACATTCAGTACTTC. It encodes CAWSGGDRLKNIQYF.